The 2 T cell receptor beta chains below all came from one sample that was sequenced in a study of tumor-infiltrating lymphocytes in primary liver carcinoma. Co-extraction of both nucleic acids (RNA and DNA) used 20-30 mg of unsorted bulk tissue. A constant-region primer served to make TCR beta cDNA from around 540 ng total RNA. Employing slightly modified ARM-PCR, three nested multiplex PCR rounds were run, and these gave rise to the TCR beta libraries. TRBV1-TRBV30 forward primers and a C-beta reverse primer were used in the first two PCR rounds, which each ran for nine to ten cycles. TCRdb called the multiplex PCR reads again in MiXCR, with one record for every CDR3 protein. Seen here are about 43,000 distinct CDR3 sequences, about 73% observed once, and the top ten hold about 19%. The sequenced material came from liver tumor tissue from sampling region 2. The subset denotes: tumor region T2, inferior pole. These receptors were obtained from a man aged 35 to 55 with primary liver carcinoma and hepatitis B virus infection.

This chain joins TRBV4-3 and TRBJ1-2; 9 bases are a match to TRBD1. Germline V gives CDR1 LGHNA, CDR2 YSLEER. Trimming took 7 bases from V and 2 from J; bases not matched to a gene: 11. There are 16 residues in the CDR3. CDR3 sequence reads: CASNQSGTGRNYGYTF. CDR3 in DNA: TGCGCCAGCAACCAGTCAGGGACAGGGAGGAACTATGGCTACACCTTC.

V usage is TRBV6-1 and J usage is TRBJ1-2; D is unresolved. The germline V and J ends were trimmed by 2 bases and 1 base, with 8 bases remaining between them. CDR1 and CDR2 (germline): MNHNS, SASEGT. The CDR3 is 14 residues long. Here the CDR3 DNA reads TGTGCCAGCAGTGAAATTCGTAATAACTATGGCTACACCTTC. Protein product: CASSEIRNNYGYTF.